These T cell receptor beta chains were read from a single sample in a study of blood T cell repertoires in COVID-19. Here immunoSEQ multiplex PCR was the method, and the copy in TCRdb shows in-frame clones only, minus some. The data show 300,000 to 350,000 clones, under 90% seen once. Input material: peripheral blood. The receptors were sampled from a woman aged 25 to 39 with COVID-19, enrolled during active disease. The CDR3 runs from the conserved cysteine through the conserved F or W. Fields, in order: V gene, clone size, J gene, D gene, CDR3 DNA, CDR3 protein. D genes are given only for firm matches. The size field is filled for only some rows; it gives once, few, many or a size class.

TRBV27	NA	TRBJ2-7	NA	TGTGCCAGCAGTCCAATCGGGACAACATACGAGCAGTACTTC	CASSPIGTTYEQYF
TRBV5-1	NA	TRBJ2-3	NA	TGCGCCAGCAGCTCAGGGGACCTCACAGATACGCAGTATTTT	CASSSGDLTDTQYF
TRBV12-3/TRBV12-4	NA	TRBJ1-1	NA	TGTGCCAGCAGTTTATTGTATTCAGCTGAAGCTTTCTTT	CASSLLYSAEAFF
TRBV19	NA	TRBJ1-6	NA	TGTGCCAGTAGTATTACACTCGGGTCACCGAATTCACCCCTCCACTTT	CASSITLGSPNSPLHF
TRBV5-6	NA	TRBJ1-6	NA	TGTGCCAGCAGCTTGGGACAGTCTAATTCACCCCTCCACTTT	CASSLGQSNSPLHF
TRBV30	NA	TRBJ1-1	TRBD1	TGTGCCTGGGTCCGGGACAGGGCGGGTAGAGCTTTCTTT	CAWVRDRAGRAFF
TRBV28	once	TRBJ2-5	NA	TGTGGGGGGCCTACGGAGACCCAGTACTTC	CGGPTETQYF
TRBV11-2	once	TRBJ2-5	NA	TGTGCCAGCAGCTCCCGCCGGTTCTTACCCAAGACCCAGTACTTC	CASSSRRFLPKTQYF
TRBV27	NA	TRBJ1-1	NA	TGTGCCAGCAGTCCCCGATATCGTCCCAGAGCTTTCTTT	CASSPRYRPRAFF
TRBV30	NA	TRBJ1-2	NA	TGTGCCTCCACTCGGACTACTAACTATGGCTACACCTTC	CASTRTTNYGYTF
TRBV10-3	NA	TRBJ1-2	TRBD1	TGTGCCATCAGCGCACCCGGGACAGGAGAGATCTATGGCTACACCTTC	CAISAPGTGEIYGYTF
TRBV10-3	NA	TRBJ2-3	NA	TGTGCCATCAGTGCGGCAGATACGCAGTATTTT	CAISAADTQYF
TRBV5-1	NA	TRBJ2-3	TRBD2	TGCGCCAGCAGGTCTAGCGGGAGAACAGATACGCAGTATTTT	CASRSSGRTDTQYF